Below, 5 T cell receptor beta chains from the same sample are listed, as sequenced in a study of shared clonotypes between healthy human individuals. Libraries were prepared by immunoSEQ multiplex PCR; TCRdb keeps only in-frame clonotypes and omits some of them. The table shows about a million clones, with around 80% occurring only once. The sample consisted of memory CD4+ T cells sorted from blood. Stated subset: CD45RA-negative fraction. The receptors originated from a man in his late teens or twenties in good health.

Only a few counts were recorded for this clone. This chain links TRBV6-1 with TRBJ1-2, with D unclear. CDR1 is MNHNS and CDR2 is SASEGT in the germline V gene. V lost 0 bases and J lost 1, with 6 bases in between. The CDR3 sequence is 14 residues long. In DNA form, the CDR3 reads TGTGCCAGCAGTGAAGCGGGGAGTAACTATGGCTACACCTTC. Protein sequence: CASSEAGSNYGYTF.

The rearrangement links TRBV10-3 to TRBJ2-2; 9 nucleotides line up with TRBD2. There are 15 residues in the CDR3. V was pared by 7 bases and J by 7 bases, with 10 bases of the junction left unmatched. CDR1 and CDR2 from the germline V gene are ENHRY and SYGVKD. CDR3 protein: CAIMTAGGPFGELFF. The CDR3 DNA sequence: TGTGCCATCATGACGGCGGGAGGGCCGTTCGGGGAGCTGTTTTTT.

This chain links TRBV10-3 with TRBJ2-7; TRBD2 matches 15 bases. The trim removed 8 bases at V and 2 bases at J, leaving 28 bases unmatched. Germline-derived CDR1 and CDR2 are ENHRY and SYGVKD. The CDR3 consists of 23 residues. The CDR3 nucleotides read TGTGCCATCTCACCGGGTGAAGGCAGCAGCGGACTAGCGGGAGGGTTAGTACCCTACGAGCAGTACTTC. It encodes CAISPGEGSSGLAGGLVPYEQYF.

The chain joins TRBV10-3 to TRBJ1-1, with TRBD1 matching over 8 bases. Germline lookup yields CDR1 ENHRY and CDR2 SYGVKD. This CDR3 has 13 residues. The junction had 1 base not matched to a gene; V was cut back by 6 bases and J by 1 base. The CDR3 loop is CAIRDRENTEAFF. In DNA form, the CDR3 reads TGTGCCATCAGGGACAGGGAGAACACTGAAGCTTTCTTT.

This clone was observed at least ten times. The identical CDR3 is also encoded by other nucleotide sequences in the sample. V gene TRBV27 combines with J gene TRBJ2-3; D may correspond to TRBD1 or TRBD2 (5 bases each). This CDR3 is 12 amino acids long. Germline lookup yields CDR1 MNHEY and CDR2 SMNVEV (reference sequence). V was cut by 6 bases and J by 2 bases, with 6 bases left in between. The DNA of the CDR3 is TGTGCCAGCAGCGGGACCACAGATACGCAGTATTTT. Protein product: CASSGTTDTQYF.